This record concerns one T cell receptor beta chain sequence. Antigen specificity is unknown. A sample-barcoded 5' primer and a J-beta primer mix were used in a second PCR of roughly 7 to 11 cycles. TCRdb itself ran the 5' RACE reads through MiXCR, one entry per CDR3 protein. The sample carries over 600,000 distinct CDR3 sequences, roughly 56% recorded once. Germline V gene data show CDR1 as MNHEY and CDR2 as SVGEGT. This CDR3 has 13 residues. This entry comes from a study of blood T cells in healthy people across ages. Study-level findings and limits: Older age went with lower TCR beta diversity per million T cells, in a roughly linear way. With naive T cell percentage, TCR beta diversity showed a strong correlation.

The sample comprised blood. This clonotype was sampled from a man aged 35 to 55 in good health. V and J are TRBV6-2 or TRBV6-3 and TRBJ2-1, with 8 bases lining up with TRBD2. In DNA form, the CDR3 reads TGTGGGACGCGGGAGGACGCCTACAATGAGCAGTTCTTC. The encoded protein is CGTREDAYNEQFF.